This T cell receptor beta chain originates from a study of blood T cell repertoires in COVID-19. Donors in Cohort 3 who had recovered were those with two negative PCRs, healthcare professional clearance, or resolution of their symptoms. As handled by the study authors: From reference gene primer amplification, estimates of nucleated cell counts were derived. The method was immunoSEQ multiplex PCR; TCRdb's version includes in-frame clones alone and lacks a portion of them. The D gene and trimming were derived from the DNA, and the V and J assignments and clone size from that table. The data contain some 380,000 clones, over 75% of them singletons. V was shortened by 5 bases and J by 5 bases, with 13 bases between the two germline ends. The CDR3 covers 13 residues. Germline values: CDR1 ENHRY, CDR2 SYGVKD.

The sample was PBMCs or T cells enriched from blood (not recorded which). The rearrangement links TRBV10-3 to TRBJ2-7; tentative D call: TRBD1 (6 bases). The source is a man in his thirties or forties who had recovered from COVID-19. In DNA, the CDR3 is TGTGCCATCAGTCCCGGACAGCCCCACGAGCAGTACTTC. This sequence encodes CAISPGQPHEQYF.